A selection of T cell receptor beta chains follows, all from one sample in a study of shared clonotypes between healthy human individuals. The data were produced by immunoSEQ multiplex PCR, yet TCRdb's version contains in-frame clones alone and is incomplete. Among about 2,100,000 clones listed, around 93% were seen once. Material for sequencing was naive CD8+ T cells from PBMCs. Every receptor here comes from a man aged 18-30 years in good health. Some clones in this sample may be carry-over from other donors' samples. CDR3s include the opening cysteine and the closing phenylalanine or tryptophan. A D gene is named only where the DNA matches it firmly. Clone size is not always given. Where it is, it says once, few, many or a class for expanded clones.

d_gene	abundance	v_gene	len	j_gene	CDR3nt	CDR3aa
.	.	TRBV5-4	13	TRBJ1-2	TGTGCCAGCAGGGAAGGAACGGACTATGGCTACACCTTC	CASREGTDYGYTF
.	.	TRBV12-5	11	TRBJ2-5	TGTGCTAGTGCAGGGGCGGAGACCCAGTACTTC	CASAGAETQYF
TRBD1	.	TRBV6-5	15	TRBJ2-7	TGTGCCAGCAGTTACCAGGGACAGGGGCCTTACGAGCAGTACTTC	CASSYQGQGPYEQYF
TRBD2	.	TRBV4-1	16	TRBJ2-7	TGCGCCAGCAGCCAGGGGCTAGCGGGAGAACTCTACGAGCAGTACTTC	CASSQGLAGELYEQYF
.	.	TRBV28	13	TRBJ2-7	TGTGCCAGTACAACTCAGGGGTATAACGAGCAGTACTTC	CASTTQGYNEQYF
.	.	TRBV5-1	18	TRBJ2-6	TGCGCCAGCAGCTTGGCGCCCGGGGTCCTCTCTGGGGCCAACGTCCTGACTTTC	CASSLAPGVLSGANVLTF
.	.	TRBV7-6	15	TRBJ2-7	TGTGCCAGCAGCTTAGAGCAGGGGTCGGCCTACGAGCAGTACTTC	CASSLEQGSAYEQYF
.	.	TRBV5-1	17	TRBJ2-5	TGCGCCAGCAGCTTGTTGACCCGGGACGGCGCCGGGGAGACCCAGTACTTC	CASSLLTRDGAGETQYF
.	.	TRBV27	15	TRBJ2-7	TGTGCCAGCCATACAGGAACGGACGGCTCCTACGAGCAGTACTTC	CASHTGTDGSYEQYF
TRBD2	.	TRBV6-5	15	TRBJ2-1	TGTGCCAGCAGTTACCGCGGGAGCACTTACAATGAGCAGTTCTTC	CASSYRGSTYNEQFF
.	few	TRBV19	10	TRBJ2-2	TGTGCCAGTAGGGCCGGGGAGCTGTTTTTT	CASRAGELFF